A selection of T cell receptor beta chains follows, all from one sample in a study of T cell responses to AZD1222 COVID-19 vaccine. Profiled with immunoSEQ multiplex PCR; TCRdb holds only in-frame clones, not every one. The sample carries around 120,000 clones, 92% recorded once. The source was peripheral blood, collected 28 days after the second AZD1222 dose. These receptors originate from an adult who received the AZD1222 COVID-19 vaccine. Each CDR3 is given with its conserved first and last residue. Each record gives: J gene, V gene, D gene, clone size, CDR3 DNA, CDR3 protein. A D gene is named only where the DNA matches it firmly. The size field is filled for only some rows; it gives once, few, many or a size class.

TRBJ1-3 | TRBV7-9 | NA | NA | TGTGCCAGCACCCACCCCGTGCGGGGTGGAAACACCATATATTTT | CASTHPVRGGNTIYF
TRBJ1-2 | TRBV28 | TRBD1 | NA | TGTGCCAGCAGTCCAGGGGGAGGATCGGGAAGAGGCTATGGCTACACCTTC | CASSPGGGSGRGYGYTF
TRBJ2-3 | TRBV24-1 | NA | NA | TGTGCCACCAGTGATTTGGCTAGCGCTAGCACAGATACGCAGTATTTT | CATSDLASASTDTQYF
TRBJ1-5 | TRBV7-8 | NA | NA | TGTGCCAGCAGCTTAGCGGACAGTCGGGGTCAGCCCCAGCATTTT | CASSLADSRGQPQHF
TRBJ2-1 | TRBV19 | NA | NA | TGTGCCAGAATTTCCGAACCGACAGGGCGGGAGCGGGGAAATAGAAACAATGAGCAGTTCTTC | CARISEPTGRERGNRNNEQFF
TRBJ2-7 | TRBV19 | NA | NA | TGTGCCAGTAGTCCCCGTAAGCGGGTCAACGAGCAGTACTTC | CASSPRKRVNEQYF
TRBJ1-2 | TRBV19 | NA | NA | TGTGCCAGTAGTTCCCAGAGAGACGGTTTCTATGGCTACACCTTC | CASSSQRDGFYGYTF
TRBJ2-3 | TRBV15 | NA | NA | TGTGCCACCAGCAGAGCGGGCGCGTTAAAGGATACGCAGTATTTT | CATSRAGALKDTQYF
TRBJ1-2 | TRBV7-8 | TRBD1 | NA | TGTGCCAGCAGCTTATTCGACAGGGGGATCACTGGCTACACCTTC | CASSLFDRGITGYTF
TRBJ1-3 | TRBV6-4 | NA | NA | TGTGCCAGCAGTGACTCCTTTGGCAGGGGTTGGTGGCACACCATATATTTT | CASSDSFGRGWWHTIYF
TRBJ1-6 | TRBV7-9 | NA | NA | TGTGCCAGCAGCTTAAATTCACCCCTCCACTTT | CASSLNSPLHF
TRBJ1-4 | TRBV11-2 | NA | NA | TGTGCCAGCAGCTCACCCACGAGGTTGACTAATGAAAAACTGTTTTTT | CASSSPTRLTNEKLFF
TRBJ2-3 | TRBV3-1/TRBV3-2 | NA | few | TGTGCCAGCAGCCTAGGGGACGCTAGCACAGATACGCAGTATTTT | CASSLGDASTDTQYF
TRBJ1-4 | TRBV19 | NA | NA | TGTGCCAGTAACGGCCGTTTACAGGAAAAACTGTTTTTT | CASNGRLQEKLFF
TRBJ2-7 | TRBV11-3 | NA | once | TGTGCCAGCAGCTTATCTGCGAGCGAGCAGTACTTC | CASSLSASEQYF
TRBJ2-5 | TRBV3-1/TRBV3-2 | TRBD2 | NA | TGTGCCAGCAGCCGGCTGATCACTAGCGGGGAGGTGGAGACCCAGTACTTC | CASSRLITSGEVETQYF
TRBJ1-1 | TRBV2 | NA | NA | TGTGCCAGCAGTCGCGAAGCTCCCACATATACTGAAGCTTTCTTT | CASSREAPTYTEAFF
TRBJ2-3 | TRBV6-1 | NA | NA | TGTGCCAGCAGTGAATCGGGCGGCAGGGGAGATACGCAGTATTTT | CASSESGGRGDTQYF
TRBJ2-3 | TRBV28 | NA | NA | TGTGCCATCGGATCTGGAATAGCGGACTACCGTGATACGCAGTATTTT | CAIGSGIADYRDTQYF
TRBJ1-1 | TRBV27 | NA | NA | TGTGCCAGCAGACTCGGACAGAACGCTTTCTTT | CASRLGQNAFF
TRBJ2-3 | TRBV6-6 | NA | NA | TGTGCCAGCAGCCTAGAGGACTCAGATACGCAGTATTTT | CASSLEDSDTQYF
TRBJ2-5 | TRBV20-1 | NA | NA | TGCAGTGCTGAGCCCTCGGAGACCCAGTACTTC | CSAEPSETQYF
TRBJ1-6 | TRBV19 | NA | many | TGTGCCAGCTCAGGGAATTCACCCCTCCACTTT | CASSGNSPLHF
TRBJ1-2 | TRBV28 | NA | NA | TGTGCCAGCAGTGCCGGGACCTATGGCTACACCTTC | CASSAGTYGYTF
TRBJ2-2 | TRBV6-4 | NA | NA | TGTGCCAGCAGTAAAAACACCGGGGAGCTGTTTTTT | CASSKNTGELFF
TRBJ1-2 | TRBV6-6 | NA | NA | TGTGCCAGCGCGGGACAAACTCTCTATGGCTACACCTTC | CASAGQTLYGYTF
TRBJ1-1 | TRBV7-8 | TRBD1 | NA | TGTGCCAGCAGCCAGGGACAGGGCATCACTGAAGCTTTCTTT | CASSQGQGITEAFF
TRBJ2-4 | TRBV5-1 | NA | NA | TGCGCCAGCAGCCAAGACTGGGAAAACATTCAGTACTTC | CASSQDWENIQYF
TRBJ1-2 | TRBV28 | TRBD1 | NA | TGTGCCAGCAGCCCCCGGGACAGCCATTACTATGGCTACACCTTC | CASSPRDSHYYGYTF
TRBJ2-3 | TRBV6-2/TRBV6-3 | NA | NA | TGTGCCAGCAGTTCGCCAACAGGGGAGGGAACAGATACGCAGTATTTT | CASSSPTGEGTDTQYF
TRBJ2-2 | TRBV7-2 | TRBD1 | NA | TGTGCCAGCAGCTTATTCGACAGGGCTAACACCGGGGAGCTGTTTTTT | CASSLFDRANTGELFF
TRBJ2-1 | TRBV6-6 | TRBD2 | NA | TGTGCCAGCAGCCGACTAGCGGGAGGGGATAGGTACAATGAGCAGTTCTTC | CASSRLAGGDRYNEQFF
TRBJ2-1 | TRBV18 | TRBD2 | NA | TGTGCCAGCTCACCAAATTTGGCTAGCGGGATGAATGAGCAGTTCTTC | CASSPNLASGMNEQFF
TRBJ2-3 | TRBV15 | TRBD1 | NA | TGTGCCACCAGCAGAGATCAGGGGGTTAACACAGATACGCAGTATTTT | CATSRDQGVNTDTQYF
TRBJ2-1 | TRBV28 | TRBD2 | NA | TGTGCCAGCAGTCCACTAGCGGGAGGCTTAAATGAGCAGTTCTTC | CASSPLAGGLNEQFF
TRBJ2-3 | TRBV29-1 | NA | NA | TGCAGCGTCCGAGTCGGGGATACGCAGTATTTT | CSVRVGDTQYF
TRBJ2-7 | TRBV11-1 | NA | NA | TGTGCCAGCAGCTTAAATCAGGGATCCTACGAGCAGTACTTC | CASSLNQGSYEQYF
TRBJ1-1 | TRBV19 | NA | NA | TGTGCCAGTAGTCTACCGGCGGGGGTAAAAACTGAAGCTTTCTTT | CASSLPAGVKTEAFF
TRBJ2-7 | TRBV27 | NA | NA | TGTGCCAGCAGTCGACGGACGGGATCCTACGAGCAGTACTTC | CASSRRTGSYEQYF
TRBJ1-4 | TRBV29-1 | NA | NA | TGCAGCGTAGCAGGTCAGGGTATCGGCGAAAAACTGTTTTTT | CSVAGQGIGEKLFF
TRBJ2-7 | TRBV28 | TRBD2 | NA | TGTGCCAGCAGCGTAGCGGGAGGATCTAACGAGCAGTACTTC | CASSVAGGSNEQYF
TRBJ1-6 | TRBV25-1 | NA | NA | TGTGCCAGCAGTGAATCTGTGGTCGGAACCCTCCACTTT | CASSESVVGTLHF
TRBJ2-5 | TRBV4-1 | NA | NA | TGCGCCAGCAGCCACTCCCCGGGACGGACACAAGAGACCCAGTACTTC | CASSHSPGRTQETQYF